One TCR beta chain is described in this entry. This receptor's antigen is unknown. No base quality information exists; no much larger clone differs at one position. This entry is derived from a study of CD4 T cells in relation to SARS-CoV-2 and coronaviruses listed by TCRdb under 2021. General notes on the study: The ViraFEST assay cultured PBMCs with antigen for nine to eleven days, then sequenced TCR beta CDR3s to find antigen-specific clonal expansions. Across all 12 patients in the convalescent cohort, the median age was around 40 years, with a range of roughly 21 to 72 years. The approximately 12 convalescent patients included 8 males and 4 females; two subjects were Hispanic. HLA restriction was mapped for shared crossreactive spike epitopes using patient-derived lymphoblastoid cell lines. At the level of individual TCR clonotypes, the study measured memory CD4+ T cell crossreactivity between SARS-CoV-2 spike protein and common cold coronavirus spike proteins. The Adaptive Biotechnologies TCR-sequencing kit was used to sequence samples from a few pre-COVID donors and the naive versus memory experiments, while other data came from Illumina-based sequencing. For other donors in the study, expansion assays were sequenced with a different, Illumina-based TCR-beta assay. Paper-wide results and their limitations: About 60% of donors had memory CD4+ clonotypes that crossrecognized SARS-CoV-2 and at least one common cold coronavirus spike. Sequencing naive versus memory cells indicated that the assay picks up memory recall responses, not primary responses primed during culture. Significantly weaker SARS-CoV-2-driven expansion was shown by crossreactive clones than by monoreactive clones, consistent with antigenic imprinting. Because the crossreactivity analysis focused on spike protein, crossreactivity against other viral proteins was not assessed. Small numbers of patients and of tested TCRs limited the study. Pre-pandemic and post-infection samples were not both contributed by any donor, so tracing of the source of pre-existing responses was limited.

CEF-cultured naive and memory CD4+ T cell DNA received survey-level immunoSEQ TCR-beta sequencing. The authors' analysis ran thus. During preprocessing, nonproductive sequences were discarded, as were any CDR3s that did not begin with C, did not end with F or W, or were shorter than 7 amino acids. Antigen-specific clonotypes were called with the MANAFEST web app, based on expansion relative to reference and other culture wells. A clone was considered positive if significant expansion relative to the reference culture was observed in 2 of 3 replicate wells at an FDR below 0.05. To be called positive, a clone also had to show significant expansion compared with every other tandem well and an odds ratio greater than 5. Cultured and uncultured naive and memory CD4+ repertoires were searched for CDR3s previously identified as spike- and CEF-reactive. After three terminal residues were trimmed from each end, CDR3 homology was quantified as pairwise Levenshtein distance using the stringdist R package. Drawn from immuneACCESS, this table holds only the in-frame rearrangements with V and J called that TCRdb kept. Clones are partly lost; checked studies trace under half to an unresolved V gene and leave the rest unexplained. V and J calls and clone size come straight from that table; D and trimming were deduced from the DNA. This sample lists around 41,000 clones; approximately 84% were detected once. The ten biggest clones cover 1% to 1.5% of the sample.

The germline V gene encodes CDR1 SGDLS and CDR2 YYNGEE. The CDR3 measures 15 amino acids from cysteine to phenylalanine. CDR3 DNA is the only sequence kept; it has 45 bases, read in frame from the first base. The V end loses 0 bases and the J end loses 4 bases, and a stretch of 11 bases separates them. Naive and memory CD4+ T cells were separated from cryopreserved PBMCs by CD4 enrichment followed by EasySep naive CD4+ T cell enrichment. Sorted naive or memory CD4+ T cells (roughly 92,000) were grown at a 1:1 ratio with T cell-depleted PBMCs and CEF peptides for 9 to 11 days. In general, triplicate replicate wells were used for every peptide culture condition. PBMCs were isolated from leukapheresis product or whole blood by Ficoll-Paque PLUS gradient centrifugation. PBMCs were either cryopreserved at -140 degrees C or used fresh in the expansion assay. The QIAamp Micro DNA Kit was used to extract genomic DNA from the CD4+ T cells.

The source is an adult with COVID-19. Specimen: naive CD4+ T cells from PBMCs, cultured in vitro. The cell subset or site tag for this specimen amounts to: naive CD4+ T cells isolated by negative enrichment. The sequence links TRBV9 to TRBJ2-1; no D gene can be assigned with confidence. At the DNA level, the sequence is TGTGCCAGCAGCGTAGAGGACGGAGAGTACAATGAGCAGTTCTTC. This encodes CASSVEDGEYNEQFF. The full variable domain, completed from the reference TRBV9 and TRBJ2-1 proteins outside the CDR3, reads DSGVTQTPKHLITATGQRVTLRCSPRSGDLSVYWYQQSLDQGLQFLIQYYNGEERAKGNILERFSAQQFPDLHSELNLSSLELGDSALYFCASSVEDGEYNEQFFGPGTRLTVL.